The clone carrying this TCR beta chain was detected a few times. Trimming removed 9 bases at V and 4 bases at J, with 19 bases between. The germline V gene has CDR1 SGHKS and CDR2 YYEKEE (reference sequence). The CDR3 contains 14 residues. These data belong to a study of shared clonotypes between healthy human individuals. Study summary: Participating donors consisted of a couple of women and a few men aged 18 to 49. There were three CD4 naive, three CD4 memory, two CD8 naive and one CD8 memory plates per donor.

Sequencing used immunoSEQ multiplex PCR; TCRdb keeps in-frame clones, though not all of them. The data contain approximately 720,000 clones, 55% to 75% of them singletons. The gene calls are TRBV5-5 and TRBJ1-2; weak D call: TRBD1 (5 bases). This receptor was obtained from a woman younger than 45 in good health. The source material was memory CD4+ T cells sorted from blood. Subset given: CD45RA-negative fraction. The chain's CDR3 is CATHIGVSGYGYTF. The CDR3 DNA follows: TGTGCCACCCACATAGGGGTTTCTGGCTATGGCTACACCTTC.